The sequence of this T cell receptor beta chain was determined in a study of early T cells in non-severe SARS-CoV-2 infection (dated by TCRdb to the early 2020s). A note on the overall study: TCR sequencing used bulk RNA from unsorted whole blood, so alpha and beta chains could not be paired. The full study reports these points: VDJdb matching was skewed toward anti-spike CD8 responses and likely underestimated virus-specific expansions by missing private and CD4 specificities.

V and J are truncated by 5 bases and 10 bases respectively, leaving an intervening sequence of 17 bases. The CDR3, from cysteine to phenylalanine, totals 13 residues. Only CDR3 DNA remains: 39 bases, in frame from the first base. For CDR1 and CDR2, the germline V gene lists MDHEN and SYDVKM. A note on this clonotype: No antigen is known for it. Base-call qualities are not available, and no considerably larger clone is one nucleotide away.

A case-control design nested within a healthcare worker cohort in London, UK, was used, with weekly nasopharyngeal swab PCR tests and blood sampling performed. Healthcare workers were recruited between 23 and 31 March 2020, during the week of the UK lockdown, and were followed weekly for up to about 16 weeks. The method behind the library was 5' RACE. Sequenced on a NextSeq 500. The TCR library protocol attached unique molecular identifiers to individual cDNA molecules to correct for sequencing error and PCR bias. TCR alpha and beta chains were both sequenced, and the abundances of alpha and beta sequences in each sample were closely correlated with each other. Per the original workflow: V gene, J gene and CDR3 annotation of TCR sequences was performed with Decombinator V4. Expanded TCRs were defined as changing significantly between any two time points under a Poisson model with p below 0.0001. Abundances of TCRs were expressed as counts per million after normalisation to the total number of TCRs sequenced in each sample. MAIT TCRs were defined by TRAV1-2 paired with TRAJ12, TRAJ20 or TRAJ33, and iNKT TCRs by TRAV10 paired with TRAJ18. VDJdb, accessed 1 November 2021, was searched for CMV, EBV and SARS-CoV-2 annotated TCRs, with TCRs annotated for multiple antigens excluded. Using fastp trimming at Q25 and MiXCR clonotype assembly, TCRdb reanalyzed the public sequencing data and kept in-frame beta chains. Under each unique CDR3 protein, matching rows form one entry showing the most common genes and DNA. The V and J calls and clone size are TCRdb's, not the authors'. Counted in this sample were some 46,000 distinct CDR3 sequences; 5.5% to 6.5% of them appeared once. Roughly an eighth of the sample is held by the ten biggest clonotypes.

The sample was whole blood. This receptor was identified in an adult who was a healthcare worker with PCR-confirmed SARS-CoV-2 infection or an uninfected control (not recorded which). This chain joins TRBV28 to TRBJ1-2, with an unclear D gene assignment. CDR3 sequence: CASSPPGQADYTF. The DNA sequence follows: TGTGCCAGCAGTCCTCCGGGCCAAGCCGACTACACCTTC.